One sample yielded the 21 T cell receptor beta chains listed below, sequenced in a study of naive and memory T cell subsets. A UMI-containing oligonucleotide was joined by 3' ligation to the TCR cDNA template. The SP2 primer and nested alpha and beta constant region primers amplified ligated cDNA in four rounds. TCRdb itself ran the 5' RACE reads through MiXCR, one entry per CDR3 protein. The sample holds more than 55,000 distinct CDR3 sequences, 6% to 8.5% seen once. These receptor sequences come from a female donor in good health.

This clonotype showed up just a few times. V gene TRBV12-3 or TRBV12-4 combines with J gene TRBJ1-5; 8 bases are a match to TRBD1. The CDR3 runs to 18 residues. Trimming took 6 bases from V and 6 from J; bases not matched to a gene: 19. The CDR3: CASRLYPIGQGGGQPQHF. The CDR3 coding sequence is TGTGCCAGCAGACTGTACCCCATCGGACAGGGTGGGGGTCAGCCCCAGCATTTT.

The gene calls are TRBV28 and TRBJ2-7, with D perhaps matching TRBD1 or TRBD2 (5 bases each). The CDR3 has 16 residues. Trimming stripped 5 bases from V and 3 bases from J, with 20 bases between. Germline assignment: CDR1 MDHEN and CDR2 SYDVKM. CDR3 loop: CASSPAGTVAYYEQYF. The CDR3 coding sequence is TGTGCCAGCAGTCCAGCCGGGACCGTCGCCTACTACGAGCAGTACTTC.

The chain employs TRBV10-3 and TRBJ2-5; D is possibly TRBD1 (6 bases). There are 12 residues in the CDR3. Between the trimmed V and J ends, which lost 2 bases and 5 bases, there was a span of 6 bases. Germline V CDR1 and CDR2: ENHRY, SYGVKD. In DNA, the CDR3 is TGTGCCATCAGTGAGAGGGGGGAGACCCAGTACTTC. This translates into CAISERGETQYF.

A remark on this clonotype: Since a much larger clone is just one base distant, this may be a read error. CDR3 in amino acids: CASSLRGGDTF. In nucleotides, the CDR3 is TGTGCCAGCAGCCTCCGAGGAGGCGACACCTTC. The chain employs TRBV12-3 or TRBV12-4 and TRBJ1-2, with D hard to call. The CDR3 runs to 11 residues. The germline V and J ends were trimmed by 6 bases and 12 bases, with 14 bases remaining between them.

This clonotype has just a few counts. V gene TRBV7-9 combines with J gene TRBJ2-2; D not resolved. The CDR3 runs to 15 residues. Germline V CDR1 and CDR2: SEHNR, FQNEAQ (reference sequence). V was shortened by 1 base and J by 0 bases, with 6 bases between the two germline ends. The CDR3 is CASSLGKANTGELFF. For the CDR3, the DNA is TGTGCCAGCAGCTTAGGGAAAGCGAACACCGGGGAGCTGTTTTTT. The complete variable domain, with remaining parts taken from reference TRBV7-9 and TRBJ2-2, reads DTGVSQNPRHKITKRGQNVTFRCDPISEHNRLYWYRQTLGQGPEFLTYFQNEAQLEKSRLLSDRFSAERPKGSFSTLEIQRTEQGDSAMYLCASSLGKANTGELFFGEGSRLTVL.

This clonotype was detected ten times or more. V gene TRBV2 combines with J gene TRBJ2-5, with 10 bases aligning to TRBD2. The CDR3 is 15 amino acids. The V gene's germline CDR1 is SNHLY and CDR2 FYNNEI. The junction had 4 bases not matched to a gene; V was cut back by 5 bases and J by 1 base. In DNA form, the CDR3 reads TGTGCCAGCAGTTTCCAGCGGGGGGGCCAAGAGACCCAGTACTTC. Encoded protein: CASSFQRGGQETQYF.

The rearrangement links TRBV2 to TRBJ2-2, with unresolved D. The length of the CDR3 is 12 residues. Germline-derived CDR1 and CDR2 are SNHLY and FYNNEI. V lost 5 bases, J lost 6 bases, and 7 bases lay in between. The CDR3 loop is CASSYNAGELFF. CDR3 coding DNA: TGTGCCAGCAGTTACAACGCCGGGGAGCTGTTTTTT.

Many counts were recorded for this clonotype. J is TRBJ1-1 and V is TRBV2; 7 bases line up with TRBD1. The length of the CDR3 is 13 residues. The junction had 2 bases not matched to a gene; V was cut back by 7 bases and J by 0 bases. Germline V gene data show CDR1 as SNHLY and CDR2 as FYNNEI. This chain's CDR3 is CASKGQMNTEAFF. The CDR3 DNA sequence: TGTGCCAGCAAGGGACAGATGAACACTGAAGCTTTCTTT.

V is TRBV7-2 and J is TRBJ2-7; D perhaps matches TRBD1 (6 bases). In germline, CDR1 is SGHTA, CDR2 FQGNSA. The CDR3 has 14 amino acids. V was shortened by 5 bases and J by 1 base, with 12 bases between the two germline ends. CDR3 region: CASSPGHRSYEQYF. The CDR3 DNA reads as TGTGCCAGCAGCCCGGGACACCGTTCCTACGAGCAGTACTTC.

This clonotype was seen ten or more times. The chain carries TRBV27 and TRBJ1-6; D ambiguous. This CDR3 has 17 amino acids. V was cut by 4 bases and J by 6 bases, with 19 bases left in between. CDR1 MNHEY and CDR2 SMNVEV come from the germline V gene (reference sequence). DNA of the CDR3: TGTGCCAGCAGTTCCCCAGGCTCGGCAGGAACTAATTCACCCCTCCACTTT. Amino acid sequence: CASSSPGSAGTNSPLHF.

This clonotype was seen ten or more times. CDR3 amino acids: CASSMRPSGYTGELFF. CDR3 DNA: TGTGCCAGTAGTATGAGACCCTCAGGTTACACCGGGGAGCTGTTTTTT. The chain has TRBV19 and TRBJ2-2; D gene uncertain. Germline V gives CDR1 LNHDA, CDR2 SQIVND (reference sequence). The CDR3 has 16 residues. Trimming shortened V by 3 bases and J by 3 bases, and 14 bases separated the two germline ends.

This clonotype was counted a few times. The V and J genes are TRBV6-1 and TRBJ2-1, with 7 nucleotides matching TRBD1. Germline trimming cut 6 bases from V and 8 bases from J; bases unmatched to any gene: 13. Germline V gives CDR1 MNHNS, CDR2 SASEGT. This CDR3 is 15 amino acids long. This CDR3 reads CASRETGFPAYEQFF. The CDR3 nucleotides are TGTGCCAGCAGGGAGACAGGGTTCCCCGCCTATGAGCAGTTCTTC.

The J gene is TRBJ1-2, the V gene TRBV4-3; 7 bases line up with TRBD1. This CDR3 has 14 residues. Looked up from germline, CDR1 is LGHNA and CDR2 is YSLEER. The V gene end was trimmed by 4 bases and the J gene end by 1 base; junction bases not matched to a gene: 3. CDR3 sequence (DNA): TGCGCCAGCAGCCCAGGGGGTAGTAACTATGGCTACACCTTC. Translated: CASSPGGSNYGYTF.

At least ten counts were recorded for this clonotype. The V call is TRBV4-3, the J call TRBJ1-6; no firm D call. The CDR3 sequence is 18 residues long. Trimming took 0 bases from V and 7 from J, leaving 19 bases between them. Germline CDR1 reads LGHNA; CDR2 reads YSLEER. The CDR3 sequence: CASSQEPTLQTGNSPLHF. The CDR3 DNA is TGCGCCAGCAGCCAAGAACCCACGCTCCAAACCGGGAATTCACCCCTCCACTTT.

The table lists this clonotype with many counts. The chain recombines TRBV12-3 or TRBV12-4 with TRBJ1-1; TRBD1 aligns across 8 bases. The CDR3 has 14 amino acids. V was clipped by 6 bases and J by 5 bases; unmatched bases: 8. The chain's CDR3 is CASSFLQGVTEAFF. The CDR3 DNA reads as TGTGCCAGCAGCTTTCTACAGGGGGTAACTGAAGCTTTCTTT.

Ten or more counts support this clonotype. The chain combines TRBV29-1 with TRBJ1-1; no firm D call. The CDR3 is made up of 12 amino acids. Germline CDR1 and CDR2: SQVTM and ANQGSEA. The ends were cut back, 7 bases at V and 1 base at J, with 10 bases in the middle. The CDR3 sequence: CSGELWNTEAFF. The CDR3, as DNA: TGCAGCGGAGAGCTTTGGAACACTGAAGCTTTCTTT.

This clonotype was counted at least ten times. The genes are TRBV5-1 and TRBJ2-1, with D unclear. Germline CDR1 SGHRS, CDR2 YFSETQ. CDR3 size: 12 residues. V lost 0 bases, J lost 15 bases, and 13 bases lay in between. The CDR3, as DNA: TGCGCCAGCAGCTTGGAGGCTAACCGACCGTTCTTC. This gives the protein CASSLEANRPFF.

This clonotype was found a few times. A read error may be the cause here, since a much bigger clone is one base away. The chain uses TRBV5-4 and TRBJ2-5; 7 bases are shared with TRBD1. The J segment lost 3 bases and the V segment lost 4 bases, leaving 3 bases of the junction unmatched. Germline V lookup: CDR1 SGHNT, CDR2 YYREEE (reference sequence). The CDR3 totals 13 residues. Here the CDR3 reads CASSGDREETQYF. The CDR3 DNA reads as TGTGCCAGCAGCGGCGACAGGGAAGAGACCCAGTACTTC. Full variable domain (rest looked up from reference TRBV5-4 and TRBJ2-5): ETGVTQSPTHLIKTRGQQVTLRCSSQSGHNTVSWYQQALGQGPQFIFQYYREEENGRGNFPPRFSGLQFPNYSSELNVNALELDDSALYLCASSGDREETQYFGPGTRLLVL.

This chain connects TRBV2 to TRBJ2-3; 7 bases align to TRBD1. Looked up from germline, CDR1 is SNHLY and CDR2 is FYNNEI. V lost 8 bases to trimming and J lost 0 bases; unmatched junction nucleotides: 5. This CDR3 is 14 amino acids long. CDR3 loop: CASGAQGSTDTQYF. The DNA for the CDR3 is TGTGCCAGCGGGGCACAGGGGAGCACAGATACGCAGTATTTT.

This clonotype was counted ten times or more. This chain connects TRBV5-1 to TRBJ1-2; D uncertain. The CDR3 runs to 12 residues. Trimming took off 0 bases at V and 4 bases at J, with 4 bases between the two ends. Per the germline V gene, CDR1 is SGHRS and CDR2 is YFSETQ. CDR3 sequence reads: CASSLDSYGYTF. The CDR3 DNA reads TGCGCCAGCAGCTTGGACAGCTATGGCTACACCTTC.

The chain joins TRBV5-1 to TRBJ1-4, with a possible D match to TRBD1 (5 bases). The length of the CDR3 is 13 residues. The ends were cut back, 3 bases at V and 6 bases at J, with 9 bases in the middle. CDR1 and CDR2 from the germline V gene are SGHRS and YFSETQ. The CDR3 DNA is TGCGCCAGCAGCTCCCAGGGAGATGAAAAACTGTTTTTT. Its protein product is CASSSQGDEKLFF.